Here is one T cell receptor beta chain with its context. What it binds is not known. Primers for the PCR totalled 60 Vbeta and 13 Jbeta. Sequenced by immunoSEQ multiplex PCR; TCRdb stores in-frame clones only, minus some. The sample table sets out 100,000 to 150,000 clones. The sample belongs to a study of cytomegalovirus exposure and HLA in healthy donors. The wider study: A previous analysis identified approximately 120 million unique TCR beta sequences derived from around 200 million T cells. Just over 80% of 300 to 450 genotyped donors fell in the Caucasian-associated ancestry cluster. Study-wide results and caveats: Per a later analysis, 15,000 to 20,000 TCR beta sequences showed association with HLA alleles at 0.05 false discovery rate.

Unrecorded immune exposure was likely among donors, who were nominally healthy when sampled. The CDR3 is 13 residues long. The ends were cut back, 10 bases at V and 3 bases at J, with 15 bases in the middle. Germline V CDR1 and CDR2: ENHRY, SYGVKD. The sequence derives from a man aged 18 to 30 in good health and CMV-seronegative. Specimen: PBMCs. The V gene is TRBV10-3, the J gene TRBJ1-1; D unclear. The CDR3 sequence is CASRGRWDTEAFF. DNA for the CDR3: TGTGCCAGCCGAGGGAGATGGGACACTGAAGCTTTCTTT.